This entry concerns a single T cell receptor (beta chain). CD8+CD57+ cell expansion had been shown by flow cytometry in patients chosen for sequencing. All patients were therapy-naive when blood was sampled. The data originate from a study of CD8+CD57+ T cells in acquired aplastic anemia. Template material for TCR beta VDJ and CDR3 profiling consisted of genomic DNA. TCRdb processed the reads anew with MiXCR; each CDR3 protein has one entry. Of some 170,000 distinct CDR3 sequences in the sample, roughly 48% are singletons; the top ten hold more than 1%. The CDR3 is made up of 13 amino acids. Trimming removed 9 bases from V and 1 base from J, with 12 bases in between. From germline, CDR1 is SNHLY and CDR2 FYNNEI.

This TCR came from a human donor with aplastic anemia. The specimen was sorted CD4+, CD8+, or CD8+CD57+ T cells (not recorded which) from PBMCs. The chain recombines TRBV2 with TRBJ1-2, with no clear D. The CDR3 DNA reads TGTGCCAGGGATTTGACTGATAACTATGGCTACACCTTC. It translates to CARDLTDNYGYTF.